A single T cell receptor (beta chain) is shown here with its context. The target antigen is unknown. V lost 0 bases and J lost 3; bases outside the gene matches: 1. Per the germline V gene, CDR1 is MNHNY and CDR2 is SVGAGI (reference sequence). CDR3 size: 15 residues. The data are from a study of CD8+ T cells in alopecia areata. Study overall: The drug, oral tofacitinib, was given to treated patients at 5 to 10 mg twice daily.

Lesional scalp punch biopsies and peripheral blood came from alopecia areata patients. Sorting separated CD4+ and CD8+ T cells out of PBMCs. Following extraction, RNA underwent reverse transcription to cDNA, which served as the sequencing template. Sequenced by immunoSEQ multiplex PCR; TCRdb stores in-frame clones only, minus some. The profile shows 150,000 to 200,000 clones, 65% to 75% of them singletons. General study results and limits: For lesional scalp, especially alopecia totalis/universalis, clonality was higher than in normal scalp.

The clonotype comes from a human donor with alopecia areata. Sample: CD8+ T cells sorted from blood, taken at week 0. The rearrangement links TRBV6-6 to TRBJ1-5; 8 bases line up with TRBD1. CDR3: CASSYSGQVNQPQHF. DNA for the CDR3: TGTGCCAGCAGTTACTCGGGACAGGTCAATCAGCCCCAGCATTTT.